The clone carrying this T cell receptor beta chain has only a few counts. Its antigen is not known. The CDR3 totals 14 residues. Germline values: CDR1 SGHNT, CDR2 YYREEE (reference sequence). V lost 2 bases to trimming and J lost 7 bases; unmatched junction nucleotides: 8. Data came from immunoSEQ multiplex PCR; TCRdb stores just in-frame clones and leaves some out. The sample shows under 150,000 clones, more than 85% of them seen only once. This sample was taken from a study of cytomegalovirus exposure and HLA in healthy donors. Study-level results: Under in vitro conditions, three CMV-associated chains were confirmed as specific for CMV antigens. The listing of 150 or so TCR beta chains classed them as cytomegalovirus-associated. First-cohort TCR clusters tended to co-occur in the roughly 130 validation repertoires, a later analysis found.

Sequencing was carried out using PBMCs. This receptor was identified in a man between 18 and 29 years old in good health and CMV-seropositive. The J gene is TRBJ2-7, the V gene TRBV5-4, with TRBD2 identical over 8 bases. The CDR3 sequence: CASSFSGIRGEQYF. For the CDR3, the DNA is TGTGCCAGCAGCTTTAGCGGGATACGGGGGGAGCAGTACTTC.